The rows below give T cell receptor beta chains drawn from one sample of a study of blood T cell repertoires in COVID-19. Sequencing used immunoSEQ multiplex PCR; TCRdb keeps in-frame clones, though not all of them. The sample carries roughly 250,000 clones, more than 80% recorded once. Sequenced input: peripheral blood. The source is a woman aged 35 to 49 with acute or convalescent COVID-19. Both conserved end residues are part of each CDR3. Each record gives: D gene, V gene, clone size, J gene, CDR3 length, CDR3 protein, CDR3 DNA. The D gene is left open where the match is weak. Not all rows give a size; the values are once, few, many and, for expanded clones, a class.

d_gene: NA; v_gene: TRBV18; abundance: NA; j_gene: TRBJ1-4; len: 14; CDR3aa: CASSPERFNEKLFF; CDR3nt: TGTGCCAGCTCACCAGAGAGGTTTAATGAAAAACTGTTTTTT
d_gene: NA; v_gene: TRBV30; abundance: once; j_gene: TRBJ1-4; len: 13; CDR3aa: CAWRGATNEKLFF; CDR3nt: TGTGCCTGGAGGGGCGCAACTAATGAAAAACTGTTTTTT
d_gene: NA; v_gene: TRBV7-6; abundance: NA; j_gene: TRBJ2-1; len: 16; CDR3aa: CASSLEVAEPYNEQFF; CDR3nt: TGTGCCAGCAGCTTAGAGGTAGCGGAACCCTACAATGAGCAGTTCTTC
d_gene: NA; v_gene: TRBV5-6; abundance: NA; j_gene: TRBJ1-4; len: 14; CDR3aa: CASSFWTADEKLFF; CDR3nt: TGTGCCAGCAGCTTTTGGACAGCCGATGAAAAACTGTTTTTT
d_gene: TRBD1; v_gene: TRBV6-5; abundance: once; j_gene: TRBJ1-1; len: 14; CDR3aa: CASSFSDRGFGAFF; CDR3nt: TGTGCCAGCAGTTTCTCGGACAGGGGATTTGGGGCTTTCTTT
d_gene: TRBD2; v_gene: TRBV5-1; abundance: NA; j_gene: TRBJ2-2; len: 18; CDR3aa: CARSSADGRGGLTGELFF; CDR3nt: TGCGCCCGCAGCTCGGCGGACGGGCGGGGGGGCCTCACCGGGGAGCTGTTTTTT
d_gene: NA; v_gene: TRBV6-5; abundance: NA; j_gene: TRBJ1-1; len: 13; CDR3aa: CASRRQRWTEAFF; CDR3nt: TGTGCCAGCAGAAGACAGAGGTGGACTGAAGCTTTCTTT
d_gene: TRBD1; v_gene: TRBV6-1; abundance: NA; j_gene: TRBJ2-1; len: 17; CDR3aa: CASSVTTGTVSYNEQFF; CDR3nt: TGTGCCAGCAGTGTGACAACCGGGACAGTCTCCTACAATGAGCAGTTCTTC
d_gene: NA; v_gene: TRBV6-5; abundance: NA; j_gene: TRBJ1-3; len: 16; CDR3aa: CASSYSPQGTGNTIYF; CDR3nt: TGTGCCAGCAGTTACTCACCACAGGGAACTGGAAACACCATATATTTT
d_gene: NA; v_gene: TRBV7-2; abundance: once; j_gene: TRBJ1-2; len: 14; CDR3aa: CASSFIRDLGGYTF; CDR3nt: TGTGCCAGCAGCTTTATCCGGGACTTAGGGGGCTACACCTTC
d_gene: TRBD1; v_gene: TRBV19; abundance: NA; j_gene: TRBJ1-4; len: 15; CDR3aa: CASTPWDRRNEKLFF; CDR3nt: TGTGCCAGTACCCCCTGGGACAGGAGAAATGAAAAACTGTTTTTT